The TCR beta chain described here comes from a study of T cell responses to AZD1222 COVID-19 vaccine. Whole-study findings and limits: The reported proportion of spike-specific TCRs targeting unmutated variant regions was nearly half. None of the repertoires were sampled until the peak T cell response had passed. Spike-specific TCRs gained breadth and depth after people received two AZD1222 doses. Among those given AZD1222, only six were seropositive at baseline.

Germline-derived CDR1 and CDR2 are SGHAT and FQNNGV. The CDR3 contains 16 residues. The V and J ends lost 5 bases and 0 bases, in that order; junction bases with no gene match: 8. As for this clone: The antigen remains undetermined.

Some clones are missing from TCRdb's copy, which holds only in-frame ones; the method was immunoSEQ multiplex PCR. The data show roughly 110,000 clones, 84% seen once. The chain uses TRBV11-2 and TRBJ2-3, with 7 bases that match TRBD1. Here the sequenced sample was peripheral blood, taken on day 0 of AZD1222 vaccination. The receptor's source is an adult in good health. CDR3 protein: CASSRNSGGSTDTQYF. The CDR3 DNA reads TGTGCCAGCAGCCGTAATTCAGGGGGTAGCACAGATACGCAGTATTTT.